This T cell receptor (beta chain) came from a study of blood T cell repertoires in COVID-19. Turning to the study itself: Samples representing acute and convalescent COVID-19 were sourced from the United States, Italy and Spain. T cells, B-cell-depleted T cells, or PBMCs supplied cDNA or gDNA.

This CDR3 has 16 residues. Looked up from germline, CDR1 is LNHDA and CDR2 is SQIVND (reference sequence). The V gene end was trimmed by 5 bases and the J gene end by 4 bases; junction bases not matched to a gene: 10. Authors' analysis steps: Counts of nucleated cells, estimated from reference gene primer amplification, were obtained. Assay: immunoSEQ multiplex PCR; the TCRdb copy retains only in-frame clones and omits some. V and J calls and clone size are copied from that table; D and trimming were computed from the DNA. The profile shows under 300,000 clones, about 80% of them singletons. The chain combines TRBV19 with TRBJ2-2; 7 bases match TRBD2. This receptor was obtained from a woman of 80 years or more with active or convalescent COVID-19. Material for sequencing was peripheral blood. CDR3 sequence: CASSYGREPSTGELFF. DNA of the CDR3: TGTGCCAGTAGTTATGGGCGGGAGCCGAGCACCGGGGAGCTGTTTTTT.